This TCR beta chain was obtained from a study of Ad26.COV2.S vaccination and SARS-CoV-2 variants. The germline gives CDR1 SGHRS, CDR2 YFSETQ. The CDR3 extends over 14 amino acids. Trimming removed 6 bases from V and 2 bases from J, with 11 bases in between. Treatment denoted: roughly 20 received Ad26.COV2.S at low or high dose, single or two shots; roughly five received placebo; per-sample allocation not given. The samples were gathered on day 63 after the first injection of vaccine or placebo. TCRdb's copy holds only in-frame clones and misses some; the assay was immunoSEQ multiplex PCR. Counted here are about 350,000 clones, about 85% occurring once; the ten biggest clones make up 3% to 4%.

The TCR originated in a person between 18 and 65 years old who received the Ad26.COV2.S COVID-19 vaccine or a placebo. The sample consisted of peripheral blood, taken in a trial of Ad26.COV2.S vaccine versus placebo. This chain joins TRBV5-1 and TRBJ2-2; D gene ambiguous. The CDR3 nucleotides read TGCGCCAGCACCACGGATCGTAACACCGGGGAGCTGTTTTTT. It yields the protein CASTTDRNTGELFF. Together with reference TRBV5-1 and TRBJ2-2, the CDR3 gives the full variable domain: KAGVTQTPRYLIKTRGQQVTLSCSPISGHRSVSWYQQTPGQGLQFLFEYFSETQRNKGNFPGRFSGRQFSNSRSEMNVSTLELGDSALYLCASTTDRNTGELFFGEGSRLTVL.